This T cell receptor beta chain came from a study of blood T cells in healthy people across ages. To note about this clonotype: Its antigen is not known.

Study conclusions and caveats: Unsorted PBMC input precluded a conclusive naive versus antigen-experienced comparison.

Sample-barcoded 5' priming and a J-beta primer mix drove a second PCR of about 6 to 12 cycles. TCRdb passed the 5' RACE reads through MiXCR, listing each CDR3 protein once. This table has some 760,000 distinct CDR3 sequences, just under 25% appearing once. Trimming pared 3 bases from V and 5 bases from J, leaving 17 bases between. The CDR3 has 14 amino acids. The germline V gene encodes CDR1 DFQATT and CDR2 SNEGSKA (reference sequence). The same data also went into a second study, on T cells of mothers and their children. This second study notes: When the second PCR was run, its M1S primer added sample barcodes and 2-4 random nucleotides. Every mother produced more than 8 million TCR beta CDR3 reads, whereas every child provided 3 million to 3.5 million. Slightly higher, non-significant overlap characterized related mother-child pairs relative to unrelated pairs.

The chain combines TRBV20-1 with TRBJ2-7; D is perhaps TRBD1 or TRBD2 (6 bases each). Input material: blood. This clonotype was obtained from a boy younger than 18 in good health. The DNA for the CDR3 is TGCAGTGCTAGGGCCTTGGGGGGCCCCCACGAGCAGTACTTC. Protein sequence: CSARALGGPHEQYF.